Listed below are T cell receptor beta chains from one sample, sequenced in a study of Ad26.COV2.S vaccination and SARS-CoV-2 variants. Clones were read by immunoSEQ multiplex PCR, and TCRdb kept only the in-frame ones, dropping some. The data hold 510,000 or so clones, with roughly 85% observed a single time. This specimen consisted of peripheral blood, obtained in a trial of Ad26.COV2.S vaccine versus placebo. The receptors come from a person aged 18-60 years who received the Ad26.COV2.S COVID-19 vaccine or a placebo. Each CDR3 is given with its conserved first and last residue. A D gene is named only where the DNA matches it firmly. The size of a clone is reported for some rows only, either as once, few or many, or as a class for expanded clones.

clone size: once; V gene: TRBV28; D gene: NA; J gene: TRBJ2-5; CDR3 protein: CASSLLGPETQYF; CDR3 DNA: TGTGCCAGCAGTTTACTGGGCCCGGAGACCCAGTACTTC
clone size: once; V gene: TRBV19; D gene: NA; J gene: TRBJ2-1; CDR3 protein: CASSIVPGDEQFF; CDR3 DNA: TGTGCCAGTAGTATAGTCCCAGGGGATGAGCAGTTCTTC
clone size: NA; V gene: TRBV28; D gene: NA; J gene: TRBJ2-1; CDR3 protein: CASSLMGGGHEQFF; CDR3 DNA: TGTGCCAGCAGTTTAATGGGCGGAGGACATGAGCAGTTCTTC
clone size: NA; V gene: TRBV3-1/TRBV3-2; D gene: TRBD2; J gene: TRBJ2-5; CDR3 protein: CASSQVGRGETQYF; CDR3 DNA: TGTGCCAGCAGCCAAGTGGGGCGGGGGGAGACCCAGTACTTC
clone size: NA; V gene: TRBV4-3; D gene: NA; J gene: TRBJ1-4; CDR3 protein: CASSQVFRGREKLFF; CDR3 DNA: TGCGCCAGCAGCCAGGTCTTTAGAGGGCGTGAAAAACTGTTTTTT
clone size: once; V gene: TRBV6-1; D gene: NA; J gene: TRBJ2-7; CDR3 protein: CASSERGYEQYF; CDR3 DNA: TGTGCCAGCAGTGAAAGAGGATACGAGCAGTACTTC
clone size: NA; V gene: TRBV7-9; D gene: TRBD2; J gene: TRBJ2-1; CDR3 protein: CASSFPQREGAGEQFF; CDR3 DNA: TGTGCCAGCTCCTTCCCCCAGCGGGAGGGGGCTGGTGAGCAGTTCTTC
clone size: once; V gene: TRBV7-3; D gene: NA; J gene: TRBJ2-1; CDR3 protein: CASSFRDSLNEQFF; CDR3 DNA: TGTGCCAGCAGCTTCCGGGACTCCTTAAATGAGCAGTTCTTC
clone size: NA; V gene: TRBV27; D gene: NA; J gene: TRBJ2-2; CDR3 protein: CASSPNSPLAGELFF; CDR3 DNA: TGTGCCAGCAGTCCCAACAGCCCCTTGGCCGGGGAGCTGTTTTTT
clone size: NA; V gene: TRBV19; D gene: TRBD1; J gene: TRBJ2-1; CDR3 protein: CASAGQGFNEQFF; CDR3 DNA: TGTGCCAGCGCTGGACAGGGCTTCAATGAGCAGTTCTTC
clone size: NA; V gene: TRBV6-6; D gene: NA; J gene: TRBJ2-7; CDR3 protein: CASSYLGAGSSYEQYF; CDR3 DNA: TGTGCCAGCAGTTACCTGGGGGCCGGAAGCTCCTACGAGCAGTACTTC
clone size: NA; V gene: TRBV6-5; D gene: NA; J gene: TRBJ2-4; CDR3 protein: CASSYSRGSNLQYF; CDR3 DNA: TGTGCCAGCAGTTACTCGAGAGGGAGTAATCTTCAGTACTTC
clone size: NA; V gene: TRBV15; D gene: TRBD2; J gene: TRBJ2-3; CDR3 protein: CATSMIPSGSSYTQYF; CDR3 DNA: TGTGCCACCAGCATGATACCTAGCGGGAGTTCATATACGCAGTATTTT
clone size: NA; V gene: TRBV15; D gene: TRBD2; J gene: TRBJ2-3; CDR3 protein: CATSRRRTSGTSRDTQYF; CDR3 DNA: TGTGCCACCAGCAGACGACGGACTAGCGGGACATCCAGAGATACGCAGTATTTT
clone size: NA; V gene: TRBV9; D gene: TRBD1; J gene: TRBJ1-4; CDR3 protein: CASSVGGTGFEKLFF; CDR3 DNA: TGTGCCAGCAGCGTAGGTGGGACAGGGTTTGAAAAACTGTTTTTT
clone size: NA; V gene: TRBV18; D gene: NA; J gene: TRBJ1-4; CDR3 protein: CASSPDSSKLFF; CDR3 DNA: TGTGCCAGCTCACCGGACAGCTCAAAACTGTTTTTT